The following is a T cell receptor (beta chain) sequence with its context. It has no known antigen specificity. The sample holds no much larger clone one base away, and base qualities are not on file. Receptor libraries were prepared by PCR. Reads for this sample came from an Illumina HiSeq 2500. To reduce PCR and sequencing biases, unique molecular identifiers were incorporated into the TCR beta cDNA libraries. About 500,000 cDNA molecules were obtained for every 1 to 10 million input T cells, so each molecule roughly corresponded to one T cell. The patient libraries were prepared and sequenced with the same protocol used for the earlier healthy control dataset. Within a given batch, samples were prepared together, multiplexed and sequenced on the same HiSeq lane. The original pipeline was this. MIGEC was used to process the raw barcoded reads, and molecular identifier groups with only a single read were discarded before consensus assembly and CDR3 extraction. VDJtools was used for post-analysis of the clonotype tables, and diversity was normalized by down-sampling every dataset to the size of the smallest sample. To correct batch-related cross-sample contamination, repertoire overlap clustering matched CDR3 amino acid sequences but not nucleotide sequences. The public sequencing data were trimmed at Q25 with fastp and processed into clonotypes with MiXCR by TCRdb, which kept only in-frame beta chains. Under each unique CDR3 protein, matching rows form one entry showing the most common genes and DNA. TCRdb, rather than the study authors, made the V and J calls. Within this sample are around 500,000 distinct CDR3 sequences, with 34% of them counted one time only. 5% to 6% of the sample rests with the top ten.

The data belong to a study of post-analysis software for immune sequencing data (dated by TCRdb to the mid-2010s). With respect to the entire study: The recorded disease courses included relapsing-remitting, secondary progressive and progressive-relapsing multiple sclerosis, and some patients had no subtype annotation. A subset of samples was prepared in parallel using single-end sample barcoding, then pooled and co-amplified after Illumina adapter ligation. The patient repertoires were set against around ten previously published healthy control repertoires from donors whose ages ranged from about 6 to 27 years.

To demonstrate the VDJtools post-analysis software, the study profiled TCR beta repertoires from the peripheral blood of about 13 young patients with multiple sclerosis. The multiple sclerosis patients were children and adolescents between roughly 6 and 16 years of age. What the study reported, not specific to this receptor: The multiple sclerosis patient group was slightly younger than the control group. Normalized Chao1 diversity was significantly lower in multiple sclerosis patients than controls, suggesting substantial peripheral T-cell clonal expansion. Direct clustering with F measure revealed strong co-clustering of samples prepared in the same batch, which led to a batch-effect correction. Significantly higher frequencies in patients than in controls were found for several TRBV segments, including TRBV5-6, TRBV5-1 and TRBV20-1.

There are 13 amino acids in the CDR3, from cysteine to phenylalanine inclusive. The kept DNA is CDR3 alone, 39 bases in frame from the first base. V sheds 5 bases and J sheds 12 bases, leaving 17 bases between their ends. This chain is built from TRBV12-3 or TRBV12-4 and TRBJ1-5, with no reliable assignment of the D segment. The sequence came from a girl aged 2-17 years with multiple sclerosis. The sample taken for sequencing was blood. This receptor has the CDR3 CASSVRSPALQHF. At the DNA level, the sequence is TGTGCCAGCAGTGTCCGCTCTCCCGCGCTCCAGCATTTT.